The clone carrying this TCR beta chain was detected many times. Its antigen is not known. Libraries of TCR beta came from iRepertoire HTBI primers plus Arm-PCR of CDR3 regions. One entry per CDR3 protein results from TCRdb running MiXCR on the multiplex PCR reads. Of 450,000 to 650,000 distinct CDR3 sequences in the sample, about 16% were seen once. This record belongs to a study of regulatory T cells in long-lasting Graves disease. Study-level results: With persistent disease, TRBV28, TRBJ1-2 and TRBJ2-5 were the favored segments.

Germline loops: CDR1 SGHAT, CDR2 FQNNGV. V was cut by 0 bases and J by 6 bases, with 9 bases left in between. The CDR3 spans 14 residues. Time point specified: newly diagnosed GD, antithyroid drugs for less than 3 months. Isolated PBMC RNA provided the starting material for the TCR library. The data were also submitted as part of a second study, on T cells in Graves' hyperthyroidism and ophthalmopathy. From that report: Patients aged 18 to 65 with hyperthyroidism were newly diagnosed, with duration under 2 months. HTBI primers were the set used in a first-round RT-PCR of the TCR CDR3.

This sequence originates from a woman aged 40 to 65 with Graves disease. The chain couples TRBV11-2 to TRBJ2-1, with D maybe TRBD1 (6 bases). Source: peripheral blood mononuclear cells (PBMCs), taken at new diagnosis, from a patient treated with antithyroid drugs. The CDR3 DNA follows: TGTGCCAGCAGCTTAGATCCAGGGGCCAATGAGCAGTTCTTC. Amino acids: CASSLDPGANEQFF.